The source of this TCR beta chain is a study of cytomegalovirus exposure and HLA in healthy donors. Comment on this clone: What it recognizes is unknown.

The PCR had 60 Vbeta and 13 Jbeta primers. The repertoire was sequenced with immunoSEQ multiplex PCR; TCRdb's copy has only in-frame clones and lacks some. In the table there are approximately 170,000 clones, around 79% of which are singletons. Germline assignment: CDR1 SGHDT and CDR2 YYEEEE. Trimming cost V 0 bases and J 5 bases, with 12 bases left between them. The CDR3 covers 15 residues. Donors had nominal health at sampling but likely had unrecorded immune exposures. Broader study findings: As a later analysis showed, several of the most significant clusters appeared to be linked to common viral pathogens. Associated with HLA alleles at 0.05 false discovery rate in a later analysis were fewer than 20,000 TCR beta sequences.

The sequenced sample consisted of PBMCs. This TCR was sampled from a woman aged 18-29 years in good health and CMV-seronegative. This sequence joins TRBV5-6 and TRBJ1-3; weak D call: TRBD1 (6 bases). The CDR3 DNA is TGTGCCAGCAGCTTGGCCGGGGGGGGCAGAAACACCATATATTTT. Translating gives CASSLAGGGRNTIYF.